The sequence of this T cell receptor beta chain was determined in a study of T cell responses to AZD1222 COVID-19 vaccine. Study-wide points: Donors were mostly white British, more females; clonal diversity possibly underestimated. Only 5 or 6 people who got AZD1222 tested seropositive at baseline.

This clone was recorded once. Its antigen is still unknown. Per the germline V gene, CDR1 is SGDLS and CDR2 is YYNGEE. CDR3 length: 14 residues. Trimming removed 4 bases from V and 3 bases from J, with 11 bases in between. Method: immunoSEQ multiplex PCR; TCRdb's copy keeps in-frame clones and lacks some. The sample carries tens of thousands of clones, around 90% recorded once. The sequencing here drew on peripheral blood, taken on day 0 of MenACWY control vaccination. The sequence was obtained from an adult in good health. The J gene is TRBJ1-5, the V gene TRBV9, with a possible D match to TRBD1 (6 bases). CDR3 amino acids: CASSTRDINQPQHF. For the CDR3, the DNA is TGTGCCAGCAGCACCCGGGACATCAATCAGCCCCAGCATTTT.